This entry features one TCR beta chain sequence. Seattle researchers signed up patients amid active infection and tracked them longitudinally. Trimming at V came to 6 bases and at J to 0 bases, leaving 4 bases not matched to a gene. Germline V gene data show CDR1 as SQVTM and CDR2 as ANQGSEA. The CDR3 is made up of 13 amino acids. The data are from a study of blood T cell repertoires in COVID-19. Study overall: T cells, B-cell-depleted T cells, or PBMCs provided the cDNA or gDNA that served as material.

The method was immunoSEQ multiplex PCR; TCRdb's version includes in-frame clones alone and lacks a portion of them. Here the sample spans hundreds of thousands of clones, 75% to 90% being singletons. Sequencing was carried out using peripheral blood. This rearrangement joins TRBV29-1 to TRBJ1-1; 7 bases fit TRBD1. The TCR comes from a woman aged 60 to 75 with COVID-19, enrolled during active disease. This CDR3 reads CSVGGQLNTEAFF. The CDR3 region has the DNA TGCAGCGTCGGGGGACAGTTGAACACTGAAGCTTTCTTT.